Shown below are 23 T cell receptor beta chains from a single sample sequenced in a study of cytomegalovirus exposure and HLA in healthy donors. Primers included in the PCR were 60 Vbeta and 13 Jbeta primers. Measured with immunoSEQ multiplex PCR; TCRdb has only the in-frame clones, and not every one. Of 160,000 or so clones detected, about 71% appear once; the ten largest clones hold 2.8%. The sequenced sample consisted of PBMCs. The receptors originated from a woman aged 25 to 39 in good health and CMV-seronegative.

For the CDR3, the DNA is TGTGCCATCAGTGAATCCGGGGCCAAAAACATTCAGTACTTC. Its protein is CAISESGAKNIQYF. The genes are TRBV10-3 and TRBJ2-4; D is ambiguous. Germline CDR1 and CDR2: ENHRY and SYGVKD. The V gene lost 3 bases and the J gene lost 1 base, with 7 bases spanning the gap. This CDR3 contains 14 residues.

The CDR3 DNA reads TGTGCCAGCAGGGCTAGCGGGAGGAGCGGGGAGCTGTTTTTT. It specifies CASRASGRSGELFF. V is TRBV2 and J is TRBJ2-2; 11 positions match TRBD2. V lost 6 bases, J lost 7 bases, and 4 bases stayed unmatched. CDR3 size: 14 residues. Germline V gene data show CDR1 as SNHLY and CDR2 as FYNNEI.

Here the CDR3 DNA reads TGTGCCAGCAAAAAGGGGCCACTGAACACTGAAGCTTTCTTT. This codes for CASKKGPLNTEAFF. The chain recombines TRBV6-1 with TRBJ1-1; D possibly corresponds to TRBD1 (5 bases). Germline-derived CDR1 and CDR2 are MNHNS and SASEGT. The CDR3 loop spans 14 amino acids. V was cut by 7 bases and J by 0 bases, with 12 bases left in between.

The gene calls are TRBV7-2 and TRBJ1-1; no definite D call. The CDR3 consists of 15 residues. Germline CDR1 reads SGHTA; CDR2 reads FQGNSA. Trimming took 1 base from V and 6 from J, leaving 15 bases between them. CDR3 amino acids: CASSLGRGFRAEAFF. The CDR3 bases are TGTGCCAGCAGCTTAGGGCGAGGGTTTAGGGCTGAAGCTTTCTTT.

This clone was counted between two and nine times. The rearrangement links TRBV14 to TRBJ2-5; no definite D call. This CDR3 contains 15 residues. V lost 1 base and J 0 bases, leaving 9 bases between the germline ends. CDR1 is SGHDN, CDR2 FVKESK, per germline. Written as DNA, the CDR3 is TGTGCCAGCAGCCAAGGAGGCTGGTACCAAGAGACCCAGTACTTC. It encodes CASSQGGWYQETQYF. Looking up the rest from reference TRBV14 and TRBJ2-5 gives the full variable domain: EAGVTQFPSHSVIEKGQTVTLRCDPISGHDNLYWYRRVMGKEIKFLLHFVKESKQDESGMPNNRFLAERTGGTYSTLKVQPAELEDSGVYFCASSQGGWYQETQYFGPGTRLLVL.

CDR3 residues: CASRTDRVTGEAFF. The CDR3 DNA sequence: TGTGCCAGCAGAACCGACAGGGTCACTGGTGAAGCTTTCTTT. This sequence joins TRBV11-2 and TRBJ1-1; 7 positions agree with TRBD1. The CDR3 is 14 residues long. Germline V lookup: CDR1 SGHAT, CDR2 FQNNGV. V lost 6 bases and J lost 7; bases outside the gene matches: 11.

There are a few counts of this clone. The chain is built from TRBV18 and TRBJ2-7; 8 nucleotides agree with TRBD1. The junction had 4 bases not matched to a gene; V was cut back by 6 bases and J by 3 bases. Germline V CDR1 and CDR2: KGHSH, LQKENI. The CDR3 has 13 residues. The CDR3 nucleotides are TGTGCCAGCTCGCCAGGGGGCGGCTACGAGCAGTACTTC. This gives the protein CASSPGGGYEQYF.

V usage is TRBV7-9 and J usage is TRBJ2-7; 7 nucleotides agree with TRBD1. The CDR3 length is 16 residues. Germline assignment: CDR1 SEHNR and CDR2 FQNEAQ (reference sequence). The ends lost 0 bases at V and 1 base at J; junction bases unmatched: 6. The CDR3 sequence: CASSLAVGTASYEQYF. CDR3 coding DNA: TGTGCCAGCAGCTTAGCGGTTGGGACAGCGTCCTACGAGCAGTACTTC.

V and J are TRBV29-1 and TRBJ1-1, with TRBD1 as a possible D gene (6 bases). This CDR3 region has 13 residues. Germline assignment: CDR1 SQVTM and CDR2 ANQGSEA. V lost 6 bases, J lost 0 bases, and 11 bases lay in between. The CDR3 DNA is TGCAGCGTAGATGGACAGCTGAACACTGAAGCTTTCTTT. It translates to CSVDGQLNTEAFF.

The chain combines TRBV6-5 with TRBJ2-7; TRBD1 matches 9 bases. Germline lookup yields CDR1 MNHEY and CDR2 SVGAGI. The CDR3 contains 13 residues. V gave up 5 bases and J gave up 5 bases; unmatched junction bases: 4. The CDR3 loop reads CASSPRTGDEQYF. CDR3 bases: TGTGCCAGCAGTCCAAGGACAGGGGACGAGCAGTACTTC.

This clone was picked up a small number of times. The J gene is TRBJ1-1, the V gene TRBV7-6, with TRBD1 matching 8 bases. CDR1 is SGHVS and CDR2 is FNYEAQ in the germline V gene. Losses at the gene ends were 5 bases for V and 0 bases for J; bases not matched to a gene: 5. The CDR3 extends over 15 amino acids. CDR3 in DNA: TGTGCCAGCAGCCCTGGACAGGGTATGAACACTGAAGCTTTCTTT. This gives the protein CASSPGQGMNTEAFF.

The V call is TRBV9, the J call TRBJ1-1; possibly TRBD1 for D (5 bases). Germline loops: CDR1 SGDLS, CDR2 YYNGEE. With 2 bases removed from V and 4 bases from J, the gap between germline ends came to 15 bases. The CDR3 is made up of 15 amino acids. The CDR3 region is CASSVPQGLSTEAFF. CDR3 DNA sequence: TGTGCCAGCAGCGTCCCGCAGGGTCTGAGCACTGAAGCTTTCTTT. Full variable domain (outside the CDR3, taken from reference TRBV9 and TRBJ1-1): DSGVTQTPKHLITATGQRVTLRCSPRSGDLSVYWYQQSLDQGLQFLIQYYNGEERAKGNILERFSAQQFPDLHSELNLSSLELGDSALYFCASSVPQGLSTEAFFGQGTRLTVV.

This clone occurred a few times. The V gene is TRBV29-1, the J gene TRBJ1-3; a possible D gene is TRBD1 (6 bases). The CDR3 sequence is 14 residues long. Germline CDR1 is SQVTM and CDR2 is ANQGSEA. V lost 2 bases to trimming and J lost 3 bases, with 11 bases between them. In DNA, the CDR3 is TGCAGCGTTGAATCAGGGGCTAATGGAAACACCATATATTTT. The encoded protein is CSVESGANGNTIYF.

V and J are TRBV6-1 and TRBJ2-2; D is unresolved. Trimming pared 6 bases from V and 6 bases from J, leaving 8 bases between. Germline V CDR1 and CDR2: MNHNS, SASEGT. CDR3 size: 12 residues. CDR3 bases: TGTGCCAGCAGAGCGTCCCCCGGGGAGCTGTTTTTT. Its translation is CASRASPGELFF.

Only a few counts were recorded for this clone. The CDR3 sequence: CASSLAGEGGEQFF. DNA for the CDR3: TGTGCCAGCAGCTTGGCGGGAGAGGGGGGGGAGCAGTTCTTC. The J gene is TRBJ2-1, the V gene TRBV5-4; D perhaps matches TRBD2 (7 bases). This CDR3 spans 14 amino acids. CDR1 SGHNT and CDR2 YYREEE come from the germline V gene (reference sequence). V lost 0 bases to trimming and J lost 10 bases, with 14 bases between them.

This clone was seen more than once but under ten times. This chain joins TRBV7-9 and TRBJ2-5; 13 positions match TRBD2. The CDR3 sequence is 19 residues long. V shed 5 bases, J shed 4 bases, and the junction held 16 bases outside the gene matches. Germline V gene data show CDR1 as SEHNR and CDR2 as FQNEAQ (reference sequence). CDR3 in amino acids: CASSPWLRTSGRAGETQYF. In DNA, the CDR3 is TGTGCCAGCAGCCCGTGGCTTCGAACTAGCGGGAGGGCCGGAGAGACCCAGTACTTC.

The chain couples TRBV18 to TRBJ1-1, with D hard to call. From germline, CDR1 is KGHSH and CDR2 LQKENI. Trimming pared 6 bases from V and 10 bases from J, leaving 18 bases between. CDR3 size: 13 residues. CDR3 in DNA: TGTGCCAGCTCTACTGACAAACCAGGTGGAGCTTTCTTT. Translation: CASSTDKPGGAFF.

The chain couples TRBV18 to TRBJ2-7; D remains ambiguous. Germline CDR1 and CDR2: KGHSH and LQKENI. The CDR3 spans 13 residues. V was clipped by 2 bases and J by 3 bases, with 8 bases between them. The CDR3, as DNA: TGTGCCAGCTCACCATCGTCCCTCTACGAGCAGTACTTC. Its protein is CASSPSSLYEQYF.

The chain combines TRBV9 with TRBJ1-4; no firm D call. Germline V lookup: CDR1 SGDLS, CDR2 YYNGEE. Trimming left V 5 bases short and J 8 bases short, with 16 bases between. This CDR3 is 14 amino acids long. CDR3 amino acids: CASSPDGEGEKLFF. The CDR3 DNA is TGTGCCAGCAGTCCCGACGGGGAAGGCGAAAAACTGTTTTTT.

V is TRBV19 and J is TRBJ2-3, with D perhaps matching TRBD2 (6 bases). Trimming left V 10 bases short and J 3 bases short, with 11 bases between. The germline gives CDR1 LNHDA, CDR2 SQIVND (reference sequence). This CDR3 comprises 12 residues. CDR3 coding DNA: TGTGCCACTGGGACTGGGACAGATACGCAGTATTTT. As protein: CATGTGTDTQYF. Complete variable domain (other parts from reference TRBV19 and TRBJ2-3): DGGITQSPKYLFRKEGQNVTLSCEQNLNHDAMYWYRQDPGQGLRLIYYSQIVNDFQKGDIAEGYSVSREKKESFPLTVTSAQKNPTAFYLCATGTGTDTQYFGPGTRLTVL.

In this sample, this clone turned up a few times. V is TRBV7-6 and J is TRBJ2-3; possible D gene TRBD2, 7 bases. The V end lost 6 bases, the J end lost 4 bases, and 14 bases lay between the germline ends. Germline CDR1 and CDR2: SGHVS and FNYEAQ. This CDR3 is 14 amino acids long. In DNA, the CDR3 is TGTGCCAGCAGGGGAGGGGGGGCCGCAGATACGCAGTATTTT. As protein: CASRGGGAADTQYF.

The V and J genes are TRBV28 and TRBJ1-1, with 8 bases matching TRBD1. From germline, CDR1 is MDHEN and CDR2 SYDVKM. Trimming took 7 bases from V and 0 from J; bases not matched to a gene: 7. There are 15 residues in the CDR3. DNA for the CDR3: TGTGCCAGCAATCCAAGGACAGGGATGAACACTGAAGCTTTCTTT. Translated, it gives CASNPRTGMNTEAFF.

This clone appeared a few times. The rearrangement uses TRBV28 and TRBJ2-5, with a weak D call TRBD2 (5 bases). Germline-derived CDR1 and CDR2 are MDHEN and SYDVKM. Trimming took 5 bases from V and 7 from J, leaving 14 bases between them. This CDR3 region has 13 residues. The CDR3 DNA follows: TGTGCCAGCAGTAGGACTCACACTGGGACCCAGTACTTC. It codes for CASSRTHTGTQYF.